This TCR beta chain was identified during a study of blood T cell repertoires in COVID-19. The overall study: Material from acute and convalescent COVID-19 was sourced from the United States, Italy and Spain. In each case, the material was cDNA or gDNA derived from T cells, B-cell-depleted T cells, or PBMCs.

Between the trimmed V and J ends, which lost 4 bases and 5 bases, there was a span of 6 bases. The CDR3 consists of 11 residues. Germline V CDR1 and CDR2: MNHEY, SVGAGI. How the authors handled the data: Using reference gene primer amplification, nucleated cell counts were estimated. TCRdb keeps only in-frame clones here, not all; method: immunoSEQ multiplex PCR. V and J calls and clone size are copied from that table; D and trimming were computed from the DNA. The sample has tens of thousands of clones, 70% to 85% seen once; the top ten hold 4.4%. The rearrangement uses TRBV6-5 and TRBJ2-7; no clear D gene. The sequencing sample was made of peripheral blood. The sequence derives from a man aged 50 to 59 with active COVID-19. CDR3 residues: CASSSHHEQYF. The CDR3 DNA reads TGTGCCAGCAGTTCCCATCACGAGCAGTACTTC.